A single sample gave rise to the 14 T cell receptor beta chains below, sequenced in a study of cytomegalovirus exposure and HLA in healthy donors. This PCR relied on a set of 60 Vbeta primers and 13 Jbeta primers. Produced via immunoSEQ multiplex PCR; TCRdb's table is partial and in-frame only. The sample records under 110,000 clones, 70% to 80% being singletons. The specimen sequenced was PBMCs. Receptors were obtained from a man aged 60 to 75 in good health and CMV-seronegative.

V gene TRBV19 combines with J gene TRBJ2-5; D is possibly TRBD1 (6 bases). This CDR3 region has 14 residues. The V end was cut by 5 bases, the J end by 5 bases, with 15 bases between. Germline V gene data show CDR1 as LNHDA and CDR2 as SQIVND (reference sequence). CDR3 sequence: CASSSKGVAETQYF. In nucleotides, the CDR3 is TGTGCCAGTAGTTCCAAGGGGGTCGCGGAGACCCAGTACTTC.

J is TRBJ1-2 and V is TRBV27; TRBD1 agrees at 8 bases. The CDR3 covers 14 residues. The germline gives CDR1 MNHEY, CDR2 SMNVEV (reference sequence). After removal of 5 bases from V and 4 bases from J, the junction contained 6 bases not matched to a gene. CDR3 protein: CASSSQGAAYGYTF. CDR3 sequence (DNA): TGTGCCAGCAGTAGTCAGGGGGCGGCCTATGGCTACACCTTC.

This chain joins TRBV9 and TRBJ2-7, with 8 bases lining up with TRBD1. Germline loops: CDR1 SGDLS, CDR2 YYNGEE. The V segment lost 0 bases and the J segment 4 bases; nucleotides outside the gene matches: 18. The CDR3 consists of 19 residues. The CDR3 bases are TGTGCCAGCAGCGTAGCCCCCCAGGACAGGGCCATGTGGGGGTACGAGCAGTACGTC. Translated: CASSVAPQDRAMWGYEQYV.

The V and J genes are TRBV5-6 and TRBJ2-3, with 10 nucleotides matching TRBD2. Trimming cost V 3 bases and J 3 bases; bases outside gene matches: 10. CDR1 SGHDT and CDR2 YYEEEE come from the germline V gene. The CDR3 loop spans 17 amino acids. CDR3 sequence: CASSSLRSSGGTDTQYF. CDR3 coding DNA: TGTGCCAGCAGCTCTCTCCGTTCTAGCGGGGGAACAGATACGCAGTATTTT.

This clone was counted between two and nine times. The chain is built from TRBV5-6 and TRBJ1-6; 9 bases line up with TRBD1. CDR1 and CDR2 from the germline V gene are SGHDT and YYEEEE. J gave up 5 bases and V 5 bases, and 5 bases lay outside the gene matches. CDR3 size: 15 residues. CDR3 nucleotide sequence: TGTGCCAGCAGAAGGGACAGGGCCCATAATTCACCCCTCCACTTT. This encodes CASRRDRAHNSPLHF.

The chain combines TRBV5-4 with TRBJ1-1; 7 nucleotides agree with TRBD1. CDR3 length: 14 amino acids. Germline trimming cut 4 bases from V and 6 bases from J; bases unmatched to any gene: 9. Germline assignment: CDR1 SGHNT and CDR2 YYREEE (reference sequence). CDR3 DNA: TGTGCCAGCAGCCCCAGGGACAGAACCTCTGAAGCTTTCTTT. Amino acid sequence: CASSPRDRTSEAFF. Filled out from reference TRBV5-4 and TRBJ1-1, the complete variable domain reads ETGVTQSPTHLIKTRGQQVTLRCSSQSGHNTVSWYQQALGQGPQFIFQYYREEENGRGNFPPRFSGLQFPNYSSELNVNALELDDSALYLCASSPRDRTSEAFFGQGTRLTVV.

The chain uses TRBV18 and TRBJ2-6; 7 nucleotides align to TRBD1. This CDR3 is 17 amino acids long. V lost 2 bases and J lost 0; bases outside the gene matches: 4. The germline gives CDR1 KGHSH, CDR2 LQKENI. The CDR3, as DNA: TGTGCCAGCTCACCAGGGACAGTTCTCTCTGGGGCCAACGTCCTGACTTTC. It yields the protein CASSPGTVLSGANVLTF.

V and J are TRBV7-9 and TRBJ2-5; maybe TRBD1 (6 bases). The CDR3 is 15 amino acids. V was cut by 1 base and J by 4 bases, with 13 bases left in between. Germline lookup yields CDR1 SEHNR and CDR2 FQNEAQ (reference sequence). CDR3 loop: CASSLGAGVRETQYF. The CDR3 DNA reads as TGTGCCAGCAGCTTAGGGGCAGGGGTTAGAGAGACCCAGTACTTC.

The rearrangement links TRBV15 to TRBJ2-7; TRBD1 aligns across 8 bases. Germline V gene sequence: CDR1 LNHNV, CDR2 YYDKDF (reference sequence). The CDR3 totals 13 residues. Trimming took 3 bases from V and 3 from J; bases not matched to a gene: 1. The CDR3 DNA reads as TGTGCCACCAGCAGGGACAGGGTCTACGAGCAGTACGTC. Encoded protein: CATSRDRVYEQYV.

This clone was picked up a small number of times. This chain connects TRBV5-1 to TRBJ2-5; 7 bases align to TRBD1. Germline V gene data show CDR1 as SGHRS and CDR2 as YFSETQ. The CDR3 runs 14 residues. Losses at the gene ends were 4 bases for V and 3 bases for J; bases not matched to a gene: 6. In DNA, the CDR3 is TGCGCCAGCAGCCAGGGACAGTTGAAAGAGACCCAGTACTTC. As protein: CASSQGQLKETQYF.

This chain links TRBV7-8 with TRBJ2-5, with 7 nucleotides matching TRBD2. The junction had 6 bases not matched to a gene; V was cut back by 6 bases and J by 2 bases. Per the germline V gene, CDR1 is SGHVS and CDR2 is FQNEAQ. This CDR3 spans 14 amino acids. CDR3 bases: TGTGCCAGCAGTTTGCGGGGGAATCAAGAGACCCAGTACTTC. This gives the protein CASSLRGNQETQYF. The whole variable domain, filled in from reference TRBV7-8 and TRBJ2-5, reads GAGVSQSPRYKVAKRGQDVALRCDPISGHVSLFWYQQALGQGPEFLTYFQNEAQLDKSGLPSDRFFAERPEGSVSTLKIQRTQQEDSAVYLCASSLRGNQETQYFGPGTRLLVL.

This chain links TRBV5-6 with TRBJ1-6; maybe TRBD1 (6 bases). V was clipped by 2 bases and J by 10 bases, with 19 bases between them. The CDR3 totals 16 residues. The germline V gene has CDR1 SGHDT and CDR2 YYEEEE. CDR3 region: CASSFGDQQGTSPLHF. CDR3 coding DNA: TGTGCCAGCAGCTTTGGTGACCAACAGGGTACCTCACCCCTCCACTTT.

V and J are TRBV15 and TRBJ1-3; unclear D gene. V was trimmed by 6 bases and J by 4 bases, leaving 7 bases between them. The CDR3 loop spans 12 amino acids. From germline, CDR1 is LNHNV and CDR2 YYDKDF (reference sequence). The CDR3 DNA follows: TGTGCCACCAGACAGCCAGGAAACACCATATATTTT. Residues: CATRQPGNTIYF. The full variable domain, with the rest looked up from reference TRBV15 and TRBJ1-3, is DAMVIQNPRYQVTQFGKPVTLSCSQTLNHNVMYWYQQKSSQAPKLLFHYYDKDFNNEADTPDNFQSRRPNTSFCFLDIRSPGLGDTAMYLCATRQPGNTIYFGEGSWLTVV.

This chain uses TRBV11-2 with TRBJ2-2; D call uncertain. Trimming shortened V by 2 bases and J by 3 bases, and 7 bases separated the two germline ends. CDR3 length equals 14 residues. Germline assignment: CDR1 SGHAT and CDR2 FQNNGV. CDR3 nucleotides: TGTGCCAGCAGCTTATACGCAGACACCGGGGAGCTGTTTTTT. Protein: CASSLYADTGELFF.